One and the same sample provided the 20 T cell receptor beta chains below, sequenced in a study of tumor-infiltrating lymphocytes in localized non-small cell lung cancer. Using immunoSEQ multiplex PCR, the repertoire was profiled, and TCRdb retains in-frame clones only, with some absent. The table has 8,500 to 13,000 clones, about 62% seen once; the top ten hold about 9.3%. Sequencing used lung tumor tissue. The receptors shown here come from a human donor with non-small cell lung cancer.

This chain connects TRBV30 to TRBJ2-7; no clear D. The length of the CDR3 is 11 residues. V was clipped by 1 base and J by 6 bases, with 7 bases between them. Germline V gene lookup returns CDR1 GTSNPN and CDR2 SVGIG (reference sequence). The CDR3 DNA is TGTGCCTGGAGTGCGCAGGTCGAGCAGTACTTC. This sequence encodes CAWSAQVEQYF.

The chain links TRBV6-6 to TRBJ2-7, with 10 bases identical to TRBD2. Germline CDR1 MNHNY, CDR2 SVGAGI (reference sequence). This CDR3 contains 15 residues. V dropped 4 bases and J dropped 2; count of bases not matched to a gene: 5. CDR3 residues: CASSLVGTSAYEQYF. In DNA, the CDR3 is TGTGCCAGCAGTTTAGTAGGGACTAGCGCCTACGAGCAGTACTTC.

The rearrangement uses TRBV30 and TRBJ1-5; no reliable D call. Germline values: CDR1 GTSNPN, CDR2 SVGIG (reference sequence). The CDR3 runs 16 residues. Trimming removed 0 bases from V and 2 bases from J, with 14 bases in between. CDR3 residues: CAWSVRAGRGNQPQHF. CDR3 nucleotides: TGTGCCTGGAGTGTACGGGCGGGTCGGGGCAATCAGCCCCAGCATTTT.

This chain connects TRBV11-2 to TRBJ1-2; D remains ambiguous. Germline V CDR1 and CDR2: SGHAT, FQNNGV. This CDR3 spans 13 amino acids. V lost 5 bases and J 8 bases, leaving 15 bases between the germline ends. The CDR3 region has the DNA TGTGCCAGCAGCCAAATAGCGGGGTACGGCTACACCTTC. This encodes CASSQIAGYGYTF.

The chain carries TRBV10-1 and TRBJ2-3; no clear D. This CDR3 contains 11 residues. Germline lookup yields CDR1 WNHNN and CDR2 SYGVQD (reference sequence). Trimming removed 5 bases at V and 2 bases at J, with 2 bases between. CDR3 protein: CASSHTDTQYF. The CDR3 region has the DNA TGCGCCAGCAGTCACACAGATACGCAGTATTTT.

This rearrangement joins TRBV7-2 to TRBJ2-7, with D uncertain. Trimming shortened V by 3 bases and J by 2 bases, and 14 bases separated the two germline ends. Germline CDR1 SGHTA, CDR2 FQGNSA. The CDR3 totals 15 residues. The CDR3 region has the DNA TGTGCCAGCAGCTTCGGACCGCTTCCCGCCTACGAGCAGTACTTC. It codes for CASSFGPLPAYEQYF.

The V gene is TRBV5-6, the J gene TRBJ2-3, with D possibly called TRBD1 or TRBD2 (5 bases each). Germline V lookup: CDR1 SGHDT, CDR2 YYEEEE. The CDR3 spans 15 residues. V lost 2 bases, J lost 2 bases, and 12 bases lay in between. The CDR3 sequence: CASSFFLGVTDTQYF. For the CDR3, the DNA is TGTGCCAGCAGCTTTTTTTTGGGGGTCACAGATACGCAGTATTTT.

This clone was counted once. V usage is TRBV7-7 and J usage is TRBJ2-5; 14 nucleotides match TRBD2. Trimming removed 1 base from V and 5 bases from J; junction bases left unmatched: 0. Germline CDR1 is SSHAT and CDR2 is FNYEAQ (reference sequence). The CDR3 totals 15 residues. CDR3 protein: CASSLGLAGGETQYF. The CDR3 DNA follows: TGTGCCAGCAGCTTAGGACTAGCGGGAGGGGAGACCCAGTACTTC.

V gene TRBV7-9 combines with J gene TRBJ2-4; D is unclear. V was pared by 5 bases and J by 0 bases, with 14 bases between. Germline CDR1 SEHNR, CDR2 FQNEAQ (reference sequence). There are 16 residues in the CDR3. The CDR3 is CASSTPRILAKNIQYF. The CDR3 coding sequence is TGTGCCAGCAGCACACCTAGGATTCTAGCCAAAAACATTCAGTACTTC.

By sample share, this clone is medium-sized. The chain employs TRBV6-5 and TRBJ2-7; unclear D gene. The ends were cut back, 3 bases at V and 6 bases at J, with 18 bases in the middle. Germline-derived CDR1 and CDR2 are MNHEY and SVGAGI. The CDR3 spans 15 residues. CDR3 in amino acids: CASSYRPNSRVEQYF. CDR3 coding DNA: TGTGCCAGCAGTTATCGCCCCAACTCGAGAGTCGAGCAGTACTTC.

This clone has a handful of counts. The gene calls are TRBV7-9 and TRBJ2-1; D remains ambiguous. Trimming cost V 5 bases and J 8 bases, with 16 bases left between them. Germline CDR1 and CDR2: SEHNR and FQNEAQ (reference sequence). This CDR3 contains 14 residues. CDR3 coding DNA: TGTGCCAGCAGCCCCAATACTGGGTCGTATGAGCAGTTCTTC. Its translation: CASSPNTGSYEQFF. Using reference TRBV7-9 and TRBJ2-1 for the parts outside the CDR3, the full variable domain is DTGVSQNPRHKITKRGQNVTFRCDPISEHNRLYWYRQTLGQGPEFLTYFQNEAQLEKSRLLSDRFSAERPKGSFSTLEIQRTEQGDSAMYLCASSPNTGSYEQFFGPGTRLTVL.

This clone was counted only a few times. The chain is built from TRBV10-3 and TRBJ1-6, with D uncertain. Trimming stripped 5 bases from V and 5 bases from J, with 7 bases between. The germline V gene has CDR1 ENHRY and CDR2 SYGVKD. The CDR3 loop spans 13 amino acids. The CDR3 DNA follows: TGTGCCATCAGTTGGGAGGATAATTCACCCCTCCACTTT. Translated, it gives CAISWEDNSPLHF.

The rearrangement uses TRBV20-1 and TRBJ2-3; D ambiguous. The ends were cut back, 2 bases at V and 2 bases at J, with 2 bases in the middle. The CDR3 extends over 11 amino acids. The germline V gene has CDR1 DFQATT and CDR2 SNEGSKA (reference sequence). The CDR3 protein is CSARTTDTQYF. For the CDR3, the DNA is TGCAGTGCTAGAACCACAGATACGCAGTATTTT.

The chain employs TRBV6-4 and TRBJ1-2; D unclear. The CDR3 spans 14 residues. Deletions cut 3 bases from V and 8 bases from J, with 16 bases between. The germline V gene has CDR1 MRHNA and CDR2 SNTAGT. This CDR3 reads CASSDFERSWGYTF. CDR3 nucleotides: TGTGCCAGCAGTGATTTTGAGCGAAGCTGGGGCTACACCTTC.

J is TRBJ1-2 and V is TRBV30; weak D call: TRBD1 (5 bases). V was clipped by 8 bases and J by 2 bases, with 24 bases between them. Germline V gene sequence: CDR1 GTSNPN, CDR2 SVGIG (reference sequence). This CDR3 has 16 amino acids. CDR3 sequence: CAGTGTQAAGNYGYTF. Here the CDR3 DNA reads TGTGCCGGAACCGGGACCCAGGCCGCGGGGAACTATGGCTACACCTTC. The whole variable domain, filled in from reference TRBV30 and TRBJ1-2, reads SQTIHQWPATLVQPVGSPLSLECTVEGTSNPNLYWYRQAAGRGLQLLFYSVGIGQISSEVPQNLSASRPQDRQFILSSKKLLLSDSGFYLCAGTGTQAAGNYGYTFGSGTRLTVV.

J is TRBJ1-4 and V is TRBV7-9, with D maybe TRBD1 (5 bases). V was pared by 5 bases and J by 8 bases, with 15 bases between. This CDR3 spans 14 amino acids. The V gene's germline CDR1 is SEHNR and CDR2 FQNEAQ (reference sequence). This CDR3 reads CASSPAGSWEKLFF. CDR3 in DNA: TGTGCCAGCAGCCCTGCAGGGTCTTGGGAAAAACTGTTTTTT.

The J gene is TRBJ1-2, the V gene TRBV7-2; weak D call: TRBD1 (5 bases). Germline V lookup: CDR1 SGHTA, CDR2 FQGNSA. The CDR3 contains 13 residues. V shed 1 base and J shed 4 bases, with 7 bases lying between them. The CDR3: CASSLGGVYGYTF. CDR3 DNA: TGTGCCAGCAGCTTAGGGGGGGTCTATGGCTACACCTTC.

The CDR3 is CASRFRDRGLGTEAFF. The CDR3 nucleotides read TGTGCCAGTAGATTCCGGGACAGGGGGCTGGGAACTGAAGCTTTCTTT. The rearrangement uses TRBV19 and TRBJ1-1; 12 nucleotides align to TRBD1. Trimming at V came to 6 bases and at J to 5 bases, leaving 10 bases not matched to a gene. CDR3 size: 16 residues. Germline V lookup: CDR1 LNHDA, CDR2 SQIVND (reference sequence).

This chain uses TRBV4-3 with TRBJ2-5; no definite D call. The germline gives CDR1 LGHNA, CDR2 YSLEER. The CDR3 sequence is 13 residues long. Trimming took off 3 bases at V and 4 bases at J, with 9 bases between the two ends. In DNA form, the CDR3 reads TGCGCCAGCAGCCAGTCCGCTAGAGAGACCCAGTACTTC. Translating gives CASSQSARETQYF.

The CDR3 DNA is TGTGCCTGTCGACCCGGGGCAGCTCTAGCCAAAAACATTCAGTACTTC. This translates into CACRPGAALAKNIQYF. The chain couples TRBV30 to TRBJ2-4, with D tentatively TRBD1 or TRBD2 (5 bases each). From germline, CDR1 is GTSNPN and CDR2 SVGIG (reference sequence). The CDR3 is 16 amino acids. The V end lost 6 bases, the J end lost 0 bases, and 18 bases lay between the germline ends.